One and the same sample provided the 14 T cell receptor beta chains below, sequenced in a study of long-term antiretroviral therapy in people with HIV. At survey level, the immunoSEQ assay was run in its v3.0 version. Some clones are missing from TCRdb's copy, which holds only in-frame ones; the method was immunoSEQ multiplex PCR. The data contain 10,000 to 15,000 clones, approximately 80% of them seen just once; the ten biggest clones take up roughly an eighth. This sample comprised unsorted PBMCs, obtained 1.3 years after starting antiretroviral therapy. These receptors originate from a woman aged 18-29 years with HIV.

This clone was observed once. The V and J genes are TRBV5-6 and TRBJ2-3, with TRBD1 matching 10 bases. There are 15 residues in the CDR3. J was trimmed by 2 bases and V by 4 bases; bases with no gene match: 4. Germline V CDR1 and CDR2: SGHDT, YYEEEE. Here the CDR3 reads CASSRTGGPTDTQYF. The CDR3 bases are TGTGCCAGCAGCCGGACAGGGGGTCCCACAGATACGCAGTATTTT.

This clone was observed once. The chain has TRBV7-9 and TRBJ2-2; 7 positions agree with TRBD2. CDR1 and CDR2 (germline): SEHNR, FQNEAQ (reference sequence). Trimming at V came to 5 bases and at J to 5 bases, leaving 11 bases not matched to a gene. The CDR3 has 16 amino acids. The chain's CDR3 is CASSRTLAMGTGELFF. CDR3 sequence (DNA): TGTGCCAGCAGCCGGACACTAGCGATGGGAACCGGGGAGCTGTTTTTT.

The rearrangement uses TRBV28 and TRBJ1-2; possibly TRBD1 for D (5 bases). Germline V CDR1 and CDR2: MDHEN, SYDVKM. Between the trimmed V and J ends, which lost 3 bases and 2 bases, there was a span of 7 bases. The CDR3 has 13 amino acids. CDR3 residues: CASSFKGNYGYTF. The CDR3 DNA reads TGTGCCAGCAGTTTTAAGGGGAACTATGGCTACACCTTC.

This chain links TRBV5-6 with TRBJ2-5; TRBD1 matches at 11 bases. Germline V CDR1 and CDR2: SGHDT, YYEEEE. V dropped 3 bases and J dropped 5; count of bases not matched to a gene: 6. The CDR3 has 15 residues. The CDR3 loop reads CASSSGQGAGETQYF. The CDR3 bases are TGTGCCAGCAGCTCCGGACAGGGGGCTGGGGAGACCCAGTACTTC.

The chain combines TRBV7-2 with TRBJ1-2; no firm D call. Looked up from germline, CDR1 is SGHTA and CDR2 is FQGNSA. Trimming took 1 base from V and 3 from J, leaving 6 bases between them. This CDR3 is built from 13 residues. DNA for the CDR3: TGTGCCAGCAGCTTAGAGACGGACTATGGCTACACCTTC. As protein: CASSLETDYGYTF.

In its sample, this clone ranks as medium-sized (0.01 to 0.1%). The rearrangement links TRBV7-2 to TRBJ1-1; D gene uncertain. Germline CDR1 is SGHTA and CDR2 is FQGNSA. The CDR3 covers 14 residues. Trimming shortened V by 5 bases and J by 1 base, and 11 bases separated the two germline ends. CDR3 nucleotides: TGTGCCAGCAGCCCAGATGCGGGGAACACTGAAGCTTTCTTT. This gives the protein CASSPDAGNTEAFF.

The genes are TRBV27 and TRBJ1-2; 12 positions match TRBD1. There are 16 residues in the CDR3. The ends lost 5 bases at V and 8 bases at J; junction bases unmatched: 12. CDR1 and CDR2 (germline): MNHEY, SMNVEV (reference sequence). CDR3 amino acids: CASSIYAGQGAKGYTF. The DNA for the CDR3 is TGTGCCAGCAGTATTTACGCGGGACAGGGGGCAAAAGGCTACACCTTC.

This clone was detected a few times. The rearrangement uses TRBV7-9 and TRBJ2-1; unclear D gene. The germline gives CDR1 SEHNR, CDR2 FQNEAQ (reference sequence). Trimming cost V 7 bases and J 5 bases, with 12 bases left between them. The CDR3 spans 13 residues. CDR3 sequence: CASTARNNNEQFF. The CDR3 nucleotides read TGTGCCAGCACGGCCAGAAATAACAATGAGCAGTTCTTC.

The V call is TRBV19, the J call TRBJ1-2; no clear D gene. Germline V gene data show CDR1 as LNHDA and CDR2 as SQIVND (reference sequence). V lost 8 bases and J lost 5, with 18 bases in between. This CDR3 contains 14 residues. The CDR3 DNA is TGTGCCAGTGGGGTTGGTTCGGGAAAATATGGCTACACCTTC. Translating it yields CASGVGSGKYGYTF.

This rearrangement joins TRBV10-3 to TRBJ1-2, with D maybe TRBD1 (5 bases). V was trimmed by 10 bases and J by 3 bases, leaving 15 bases between them. Germline CDR1 is ENHRY and CDR2 is SYGVKD. The CDR3 length is 13 residues. The CDR3 DNA sequence: TGTGCCACCCACGGTGGAGGGGACTATGGCTACACCTTC. This gives the protein CATHGGGDYGYTF.

V gene TRBV4-3 combines with J gene TRBJ1-2; 9 bases line up with TRBD1. V trimming: 2 bases; J trimming: 6 bases; junction bases outside the gene matches: 7. Germline CDR1 and CDR2: LGHNA and YSLEER. The CDR3 has 15 amino acids. CDR3 loop: CASSQTGTGPDGYTF. The CDR3 DNA sequence: TGCGCCAGCAGCCAAACCGGGACAGGGCCCGATGGCTACACCTTC.

The chain uses TRBV4-1 and TRBJ2-7, with 12 bases aligning to TRBD2. Per germline, CDR1 MGHRA and CDR2 YSYEKL. Trimming took 3 bases from V and 2 from J; bases not matched to a gene: 11. This CDR3 contains 18 residues. CDR3 sequence (DNA): TGCGCCAGCAGCCAGACGACTAGCGGGAGATTCGACCCCTACGAGCAGTACTTC. It is translated as CASSQTTSGRFDPYEQYF.

The chain couples TRBV10-3 to TRBJ1-1; D uncertain. CDR3 length: 11 amino acids. Germline V lookup: CDR1 ENHRY, CDR2 SYGVKD. V was shortened by 4 bases and J by 2 bases, with 2 bases between the two germline ends. CDR3 protein: CAISGNTEAFF. The CDR3 DNA reads as TGTGCCATCAGTGGCAACACTGAAGCTTTCTTT.

The rearrangement joins TRBV19 to TRBJ2-1; 10 positions match TRBD1. V trimming: 1 base; J trimming: 7 bases; junction bases outside the gene matches: 4. Germline CDR1 and CDR2: LNHDA and SQIVND (reference sequence). CDR3 size: 15 residues. CDR3 DNA sequence: TGTGCCAGTAGTATAGGGTGGGGACAGGGGAATGAGCAGTTCTTC. Translated, it gives CASSIGWGQGNEQFF.